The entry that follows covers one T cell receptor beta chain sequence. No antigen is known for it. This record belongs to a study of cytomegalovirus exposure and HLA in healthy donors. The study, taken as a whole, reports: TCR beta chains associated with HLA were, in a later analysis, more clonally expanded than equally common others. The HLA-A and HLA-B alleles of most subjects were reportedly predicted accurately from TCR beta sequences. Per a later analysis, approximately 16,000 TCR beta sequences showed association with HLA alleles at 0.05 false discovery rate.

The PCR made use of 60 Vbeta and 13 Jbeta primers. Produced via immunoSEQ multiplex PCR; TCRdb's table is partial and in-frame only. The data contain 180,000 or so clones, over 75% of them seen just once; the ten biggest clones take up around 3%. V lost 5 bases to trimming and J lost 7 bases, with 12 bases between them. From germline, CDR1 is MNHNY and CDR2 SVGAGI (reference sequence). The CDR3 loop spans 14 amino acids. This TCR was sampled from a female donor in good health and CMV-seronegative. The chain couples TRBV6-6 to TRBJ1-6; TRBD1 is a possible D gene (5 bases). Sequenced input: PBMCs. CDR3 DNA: TGTGCCAGCAGTGCGGGACGGTTAAATTCACCCCTCCACTTT. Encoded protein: CASSAGRLNSPLHF.